Below, 22 T cell receptor beta chains from the same sample are listed, as sequenced in a study of OX40 agonist ivuxolimab in advanced cancers. Profiled with immunoSEQ multiplex PCR; TCRdb holds only in-frame clones, not every one. The repertoire holds nearly 80,000 clones, approximately 86% seen once, with more than 3.5% in the top ten. The sequencing here drew on CD4+ or CD8+ T cells sorted from blood, taken in a trial of the OX40 agonist ivuxolimab. The receptors come from an adult with an advanced solid tumor such as melanoma, head and neck, liver or kidney cancer.

The rearrangement joins TRBV7-2 to TRBJ2-7; 10 bases agree with TRBD2. The CDR3 sequence is 15 residues long. Germline CDR1 reads SGHTA; CDR2 reads FQGNSA. V lost 5 bases, J lost 2 bases, and 6 bases stayed unmatched. Written as DNA, the CDR3 is TGTGCCAGCAGCCCCGGAACTAGCGGGGCCTACGAGCAGTACTTC. The encoded protein is CASSPGTSGAYEQYF. The full variable domain, in which reference TRBV7-2 and TRBJ2-7 provide the parts outside the CDR3, is GAGVSQSPSNKVTEKGKDVELRCDPISGHTALYWYRQSLGQGLEFLIYFQGNSAPDKSGLPSDRFSAERTGGSVSTLTIQRTQQEDSAVYLCASSPGTSGAYEQYFGPGTRLTVT.

The genes are TRBV7-9 and TRBJ2-5; D perhaps matches TRBD2 (6 bases). From germline, CDR1 is SEHNR and CDR2 FQNEAQ (reference sequence). V dropped 2 bases and J dropped 4 bases, with 17 bases sitting between them. CDR3 length: 16 residues. The CDR3 coding sequence is TGTGCCAGCAGCTTAAAATACTTCGGGGGAAGAGAGACCCAGTACTTC. It codes for CASSLKYFGGRETQYF.

The CDR3 reads CASSLKRRGTEGQFF. The CDR3 nucleotides read TGTGCCAGCAGTCTTAAGCGGAGAGGAACAGAAGGGCAGTTCTTC. This chain links TRBV2 with TRBJ2-1, with a possible D match to TRBD2 (5 bases). The CDR3 has 15 amino acids. Trimming stripped 5 bases from V and 12 bases from J, with 23 bases between. Germline V gene data show CDR1 as SNHLY and CDR2 as FYNNEI.

The chain has TRBV18 and TRBJ1-6; maybe TRBD1 (6 bases). This CDR3 is 14 amino acids long. The V and J ends lost 4 bases and 7 bases respectively, with 11 bases between them. Germline V CDR1 and CDR2: KGHSH, LQKENI. The CDR3 loop is CASSRGQGNSPLHF. CDR3 coding DNA: TGTGCCAGCTCACGGGGACAAGGGAATTCACCCCTCCACTTT.

This rearrangement joins TRBV7-6 to TRBJ2-5, with 7 bases identical to TRBD1. With the DNA end fitting TRBJ2-7 better, the J assignment may be wrong. The CDR3 spans 14 residues. Germline assignment: CDR1 SGHVS and CDR2 FNYEAQ. The CDR3 region has the DNA TGTGCCAGCAGCGCGCCGGGACAGCCCTACGAGCAGTACTTC. This gives the protein CASSAPGQPYEQYF.

A single count supports this clone. The rearrangement joins TRBV7-9 to TRBJ1-1; D possibly corresponds to TRBD1 (5 bases). The germline CDR1 and CDR2 sequences are SEHNR and FQNEAQ (reference sequence). The CDR3 sequence is 17 residues long. The germline V and J ends were trimmed by 3 bases and 1 base, with 18 bases remaining between them. The CDR3 here is CASSLPLTGTANTEAFF. The CDR3 DNA sequence: TGTGCCAGCAGCTTGCCCTTGACCGGGACCGCGAACACTGAAGCTTTCTTT.

V gene TRBV2 combines with J gene TRBJ1-5, with D hard to call. Per germline, CDR1 SNHLY and CDR2 FYNNEI. Trimming shortened V by 5 bases and J by 5 bases, and 10 bases separated the two germline ends. The CDR3 runs to 13 residues. CDR3 loop: CASSPIAHQPQHF. Written as DNA, the CDR3 is TGTGCCAGCAGTCCTATCGCCCATCAGCCCCAGCATTTT.

The chain recombines TRBV11-2 with TRBJ2-3, with D perhaps given as TRBD1 or TRBD2 (6 bases each). The V end lost 5 bases, the J end lost 6 bases, and 18 bases lay between the germline ends. Germline-derived CDR1 and CDR2 are SGHAT and FQNNGV. The CDR3 is 15 amino acids. CDR3 nucleotide sequence: TGTGCCAGCAGCCGACTAGGGGGGAGTGACGATACGCAGTATTTT. Translation: CASSRLGGSDDTQYF. The full variable domain, rest sourced from reference TRBV11-2 and TRBJ2-3, is EAGVAQSPRYKIIEKRQSVAFWCNPISGHATLYWYQQILGQGPKLLIQFQNNGVVDDSQLPKDRFSAERLKGVDSTLKIQPAKLEDSAVYLCASSRLGGSDDTQYFGPGTRLTVL.

The chain joins TRBV7-2 to TRBJ1-1; tentatively, D is TRBD1 (6 bases). V was shortened by 5 bases and J by 6 bases, with 13 bases between the two germline ends. CDR1 is SGHTA, CDR2 FQGNSA, per germline. CDR3 size: 13 residues. CDR3 in amino acids: CASSGRGGSEAFF. Written as DNA, the CDR3 is TGTGCCAGCAGCGGGAGGGGGGGCTCTGAAGCTTTCTTT. The complete variable domain, with remaining parts taken from reference TRBV7-2 and TRBJ1-1, reads GAGVSQSPSNKVTEKGKDVELRCDPISGHTALYWYRQSLGQGLEFLIYFQGNSAPDKSGLPSDRFSAERTGGSVSTLTIQRTQQEDSAVYLCASSGRGGSEAFFGQGTRLTVV.

This chain links TRBV6-5 with TRBJ2-2; D ambiguous. The V and J ends lost 7 bases and 6 bases respectively, with 6 bases between them. Germline CDR1 reads MNHEY; CDR2 reads SVGAGI. The CDR3 consists of 11 residues. CDR3 sequence reads: CASIHSGELFF. The CDR3 DNA reads as TGTGCCAGCATTCACTCCGGGGAGCTGTTTTTT.

The chain combines TRBV7-8 with TRBJ2-7, with D perhaps TRBD2 (6 bases). This CDR3 region has 12 residues. V was shortened by 7 bases and J by 3 bases, with 10 bases between the two germline ends. Germline CDR1 reads SGHVS; CDR2 reads FQNEAQ. CDR3 DNA: TGTGCCAGCACGGAGACTAGCTACGAGCAGTACTTC. This codes for CASTETSYEQYF.

The chain employs TRBV6-5 and TRBJ2-5, with 7 bases fitting TRBD2. Germline V gives CDR1 MNHEY, CDR2 SVGAGI. The CDR3 sequence is 13 residues long. After removal of 6 bases from V and 2 bases from J, the junction contained 3 bases not matched to a gene. In nucleotides, the CDR3 is TGTGCCAGCAGCGGGACTACTCAAGAGACCCAGTACTTC. It is translated as CASSGTTQETQYF.

The CDR3 here is CAWSTSSGRVNEQFF. In DNA form, the CDR3 reads TGTGCCTGGAGCACATCTAGTGGGAGGGTTAATGAGCAGTTCTTC. The V and J genes are TRBV30 and TRBJ2-1, with 7 bases lining up with TRBD2. Germline loops: CDR1 GTSNPN, CDR2 SVGIG (reference sequence). Trimming at V came to 3 bases and at J to 7 bases, leaving 12 bases not matched to a gene. The CDR3 loop spans 15 amino acids.

The rearrangement links TRBV5-4 to TRBJ2-1; 13 bases line up with TRBD2. The CDR3 runs 15 residues. CDR1 and CDR2 (germline): SGHNT, YYREEE (reference sequence). V lost 5 bases to trimming and J lost 7 bases; unmatched junction nucleotides: 6. This CDR3 is CASRWTSGRGNEQFF. CDR3 DNA: TGTGCCAGCAGGTGGACTAGCGGGAGAGGAAATGAGCAGTTCTTC.

The chain is built from TRBV6-1 and TRBJ2-5; tentatively, D is TRBD2 (6 bases). The CDR3 extends over 13 amino acids. V lost 3 bases to trimming and J lost 4 bases, with 9 bases between them. Germline CDR1 is MNHNS and CDR2 is SASEGT. CDR3 DNA sequence: TGTGCCAGCAGTGATTTGGGGGGAGAGACCCAGTACTTC. Translation: CASSDLGGETQYF.

Written as DNA, the CDR3 is TGTGCCAGCACCGGGACATACTATGGCTACACCTTC. It translates to CASTGTYYGYTF. The V and J genes are TRBV6-6 and TRBJ1-2, with D possibly TRBD1 on 6 matching bases. Trimming left V 7 bases short and J 3 bases short, with 9 bases between. This CDR3 is 12 amino acids long. CDR1 is MNHNY and CDR2 is SVGAGI in the germline V gene (reference sequence).

The chain is built from TRBV2 and TRBJ2-1; 15 bases are a match to TRBD2. The CDR3 extends over 16 amino acids. V was pared by 5 bases and J by 4 bases, with 3 bases of the junction left unmatched. From germline, CDR1 is SNHLY and CDR2 FYNNEI. CDR3 nucleotides: TGTGCCAGCAGTCCGGGACTAGCGGGAGGTTACAATGAGCAGTTCTTC. It translates to CASSPGLAGGYNEQFF.

This clone was seen a few times. This chain links TRBV11-3 with TRBJ2-2; 12 bases map to TRBD1. CDR1 is SGHNT and CDR2 is YENEEA in the germline V gene. The CDR3 contains 17 residues. J gave up 0 bases and V 8 bases, and 7 bases lay outside the gene matches. CDR3 sequence: CASWGQGAKANTGELFF. In DNA form, the CDR3 reads TGTGCCAGCTGGGGACAGGGGGCTAAGGCGAACACCGGGGAGCTGTTTTTT.

This chain uses TRBV7-2 with TRBJ1-2, with a weak D call TRBD1 (6 bases). Looked up from germline, CDR1 is SGHTA and CDR2 is FQGNSA. Trimming shortened V by 2 bases and J by 8 bases, and 18 bases separated the two germline ends. CDR3 length equals 15 residues. CDR3 in amino acids: CASSLQMGGWGGYTF. The CDR3 coding sequence is TGTGCCAGCAGCTTACAAATGGGGGGCTGGGGCGGCTACACCTTC.

The chain uses TRBV19 and TRBJ2-4, with D perhaps TRBD2 (5 bases). The CDR3 sequence is 15 residues long. Germline-derived CDR1 and CDR2 are LNHDA and SQIVND (reference sequence). Trimming stripped 5 bases from V and 0 bases from J, with 11 bases between. CDR3: CASSLAGLAKNIQYF. CDR3 in DNA: TGTGCCAGTAGTCTAGCCGGGCTAGCCAAAAACATTCAGTACTTC.

The CDR3 loop reads CASSKGGISPGGYTF. The CDR3, as DNA: TGTGCCAGCAGTAAGGGGGGCATCTCACCGGGAGGCTACACCTTC. The J gene is TRBJ1-2, the V gene TRBV25-1, with a possible D match to TRBD1 (6 bases). The CDR3 covers 15 residues. Germline V gives CDR1 MGHDK, CDR2 SYGVNS. Trimming stripped 5 bases from V and 8 bases from J, with 21 bases between.

The chain has TRBV12-2 and TRBJ1-4; TRBD1 is the table's D call and was not checked against the DNA. TRBV12-2 is tagged as a pseudogene. The length of the CDR3 is 16 residues. CDR3 DNA sequence: TGTGCAAGTCTCCACGTGCAGGGGGCATGTTATGAAAAACTGTTTTTT. Protein product: CASLHVQGACYEKLFF.